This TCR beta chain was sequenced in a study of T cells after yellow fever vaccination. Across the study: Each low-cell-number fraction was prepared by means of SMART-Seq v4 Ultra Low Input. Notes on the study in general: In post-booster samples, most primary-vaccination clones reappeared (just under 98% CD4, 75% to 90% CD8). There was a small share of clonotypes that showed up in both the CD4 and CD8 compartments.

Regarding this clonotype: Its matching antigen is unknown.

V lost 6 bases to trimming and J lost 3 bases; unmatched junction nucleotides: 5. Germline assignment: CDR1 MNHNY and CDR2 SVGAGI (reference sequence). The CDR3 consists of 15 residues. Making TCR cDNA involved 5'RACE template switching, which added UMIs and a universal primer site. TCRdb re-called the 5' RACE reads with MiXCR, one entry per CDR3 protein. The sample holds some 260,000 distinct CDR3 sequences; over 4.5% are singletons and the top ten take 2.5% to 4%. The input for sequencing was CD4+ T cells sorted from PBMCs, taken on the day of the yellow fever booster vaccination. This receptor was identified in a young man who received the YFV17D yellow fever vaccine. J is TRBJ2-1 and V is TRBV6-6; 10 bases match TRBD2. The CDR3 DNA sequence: TGTGCCAGCAGCGACCCTAGCGGGAGCTACAATGAGCAGTTCTTC. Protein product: CASSDPSGSYNEQFF.